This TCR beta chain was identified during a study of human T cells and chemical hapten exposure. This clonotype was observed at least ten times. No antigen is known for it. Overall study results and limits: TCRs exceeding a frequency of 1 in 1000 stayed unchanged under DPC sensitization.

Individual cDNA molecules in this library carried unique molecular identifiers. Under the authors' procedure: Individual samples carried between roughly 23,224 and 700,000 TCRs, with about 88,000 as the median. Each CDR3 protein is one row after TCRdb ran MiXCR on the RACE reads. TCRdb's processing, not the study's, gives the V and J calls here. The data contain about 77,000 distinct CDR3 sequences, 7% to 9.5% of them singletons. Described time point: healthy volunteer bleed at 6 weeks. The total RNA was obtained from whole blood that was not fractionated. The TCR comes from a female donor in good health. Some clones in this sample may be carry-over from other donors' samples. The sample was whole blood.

The CDR3: CASSYSQGHEQYF. Written as DNA, the CDR3 is TGTGCCAGCAGTTACAGCCAGGGCCACGAGCAGTACTTC. The chain uses TRBV6-2 or TRBV6-3 and TRBJ2-7; D possibly corresponds to TRBD1 (5 bases). The V gene lost 2 bases and the J gene lost 5 bases, with 10 bases spanning the gap. From germline, CDR1 is MNHEY and CDR2 SVGEGT. There are 13 residues in the CDR3.